The rows below give T cell receptor beta chains drawn from one sample of a study of cytomegalovirus exposure and HLA in healthy donors. Sequenced by immunoSEQ multiplex PCR; TCRdb stores in-frame clones only, minus some. The sample records about 400,000 clones, roughly 89% being singletons. Material for sequencing was PBMCs. Every receptor here comes from a woman between 18 and 30 years old in good health and CMV-seronegative. The CDR3 runs from the conserved cysteine through the conserved F or W. D genes are given only for firm matches. Clone size is stated in some rows and not others, as once, few, many or a class when expanded.

J gene,D gene,clone size,V gene,CDR3 protein,CDR3 DNA
TRBJ2-7,.,.,TRBV11-2,CASSLGAGPTYEQYF,TGTGCCAGCAGCTTAGGGGCAGGGCCCACCTACGAGCAGTACTTC
TRBJ1-3,.,.,TRBV6-5,CASSRGGNTIYF,TGTGCCAGCAGCCGGGGGGGAAACACCATATATTTT
TRBJ1-1,.,.,TRBV7-9,CASSLGVGAFF,TGTGCCAGCAGCTTAGGGGTGGGCGCTTTCTTT
TRBJ1-1,TRBD1,.,TRBV27,CASSIIGQGRNTEAFF,TGTGCCAGCAGTATAATAGGACAGGGGCGGAACACTGAAGCTTTCTTT
TRBJ1-1,.,.,TRBV27,CASSLLGQNTEAFF,TGTGCCAGCAGTCTCCTTGGACAGAACACTGAAGCTTTCTTT
TRBJ2-7,.,.,TRBV7-9,CASSLDRGGGISSYEQYF,TGTGCCAGCAGCTTAGACAGAGGTGGCGGGATAAGCTCCTACGAGCAGTACTTC
TRBJ2-7,.,.,TRBV2,CASSKGFAGYSYEQYF,TGTGCCAGCAGTAAAGGATTTGCGGGTTACTCCTACGAGCAGTACTTC
TRBJ1-2,TRBD1,.,TRBV5-1,CASSLDRDRARGYTF,TGCGCCAGCAGCTTGGACCGGGACAGGGCTCGTGGCTACACCTTC
TRBJ1-2,TRBD1,.,TRBV27,CASWGQGNYGYTF,TGTGCCAGCTGGGGACAGGGAAACTATGGCTACACCTTC
TRBJ1-1,TRBD1,.,TRBV28,CASRGRQGIGTEAFF,TGTGCCAGCAGGGGACGACAGGGTATCGGGACTGAAGCTTTCTTT
TRBJ1-1,.,.,TRBV28,CASGASLNTEAFF,TGTGCCAGCGGGGCCTCCCTGAACACTGAAGCTTTCTTT
TRBJ1-4,.,.,TRBV10-3,CAISESRAEKLFF,TGTGCCATCAGTGAGTCGAGGGCTGAAAAACTGTTTTTT
TRBJ1-1,TRBD1,.,TRBV27,CASSSPGQGLSEAFF,TGTGCCAGCAGTTCTCCCGGACAGGGTTTGTCTGAAGCTTTCTTT
TRBJ1-2,.,once,TRBV7-9,CATSTGPLRDGYTF,TGTGCCACCTCCACCGGTCCTTTGCGGGATGGCTACACCTTC
TRBJ1-5,TRBD1,.,TRBV28,CASSWDSRYQPQHF,TGTGCCAGCAGTTGGGACAGCCGTTATCAGCCCCAGCATTTT
TRBJ2-1,.,.,TRBV4-2,CASSQGGGDYNEQFF,TGTGCCAGCAGCCAAGGGGGCGGGGACTACAATGAGCAGTTCTTC
TRBJ2-1,TRBD2,.,TRBV6-5,CASSAEVAGGYEQFF,TGTGCCAGCAGTGCGGAGGTAGCGGGGGGCTATGAGCAGTTCTTC
TRBJ1-1,.,.,TRBV27,CASSFQGAEAFF,TGTGCCAGCAGTTTTCAAGGGGCTGAAGCTTTCTTT
TRBJ2-6,.,.,TRBV4-1,CASSLSSGANVLTF,TGCGCCAGCAGCCTTAGCTCTGGGGCCAACGTCCTGACTTTC
TRBJ1-1,.,.,TRBV28,CASSLLPPADTEAFF,TGTGCCAGCAGTTTATTGCCCCCCGCGGACACTGAAGCTTTCTTT
TRBJ2-2,.,medium-sized,TRBV6-4,CASSDRDTGELFF,TGTGCCAGCAGTGACCGGGACACCGGGGAGCTGTTTTTT
TRBJ1-1,.,.,TRBV6-5,CASSYSSQGNTEAFF,TGTGCCAGCAGTTACTCGAGTCAGGGTAACACTGAAGCTTTCTTT
TRBJ1-5,.,.,TRBV6-1,CASSDGRSNQPQHF,TGTGCCAGCAGTGATGGGAGGAGCAATCAGCCCCAGCATTTT
TRBJ1-2,TRBD1,.,TRBV10-3,CAISGDRGVGYTF,TGTGCCATCAGTGGGGACAGGGGGGTTGGCTACACCTTC
TRBJ1-3,TRBD1,few,TRBV2,CASSGQGSSGNTIYF,TGTGCCAGCAGTGGACAGGGAAGTTCTGGAAACACCATATATTTT
TRBJ1-1,TRBD1,.,TRBV18,CASSQGQGLTGGTEAFF,TGTGCCAGCTCTCAAGGACAGGGGCTTACGGGGGGCACTGAAGCTTTCTTT
TRBJ1-6,.,.,TRBV2,CASTVTYNSPLHF,TGTGCCAGCACAGTCACATATAATTCACCCCTCCACTTT
TRBJ2-7,.,.,TRBV27,CASSLRAPHYEQYF,TGTGCCAGCAGTTTAAGAGCGCCGCACTACGAGCAGTACTTC
TRBJ2-7,TRBD1,once,TRBV5-1,CASSLLTGESYEQYF,TGCGCCAGCAGCTTGCTGACAGGGGAATCCTACGAGCAGTACTTC
TRBJ2-1,.,.,TRBV29-1,CSLRDYNEQFF,TGCAGCCTCAGGGACTACAATGAGCAGTTCTTC
TRBJ2-7,TRBD1,.,TRBV4-1,CASSQSPPRDRTYEQYF,TGCGCCAGCAGCCAGAGCCCTCCCCGGGACAGGACCTACGAGCAGTACTTC
TRBJ2-6,.,.,TRBV28,CASSETYSGANVLTF,TGTGCCAGCAGTGAAACTTACTCTGGGGCCAACGTCCTGACTTTC
TRBJ1-1,.,.,TRBV7-6,CASSSSSMDTEAFF,TGTGCCAGCAGCTCGAGCTCCATGGACACTGAAGCTTTCTTT
TRBJ2-7,.,.,TRBV6-1,CASSDQGIGIATEQYF,TGTGCCAGCAGTGACCAGGGTATAGGTATAGCTACCGAGCAGTACTTC
TRBJ1-2,.,.,TRBV11-2,CASSLEQVNYGYTF,TGTGCCAGCAGCTTGGAACAGGTGAACTATGGCTACACCTTC
TRBJ2-5,.,.,TRBV7-8,CASTARSRQETQYF,TGTGCCAGCACCGCCCGGTCGCGACAAGAGACCCAGTACTTC
TRBJ2-5,TRBD1,.,TRBV2,CASRKTGTGGETQYF,TGTGCCAGCAGGAAAACCGGGACAGGGGGCGAGACCCAGTACTTC
TRBJ1-4,TRBD1,.,TRBV15,CATRDRGLEKLFF,TGTGCCACCCGGGACAGGGGTTTGGAAAAACTGTTTTTT
TRBJ2-1,TRBD2,.,TRBV9,CASSVKTAGVFSSYNEQFF,TGTGCCAGCAGCGTTAAAACGGCGGGGGTCTTTAGCTCCTACAATGAGCAGTTCTTC
TRBJ2-2,.,.,TRBV6-1,CASSERRENTGELFF,TGTGCCAGCAGTGAAAGGCGGGAGAACACCGGGGAGCTGTTTTTT
TRBJ1-5,TRBD1,.,TRBV7-6,CASSLGQGPLEPQHF,TGTGCCAGCAGCCTCGGACAGGGGCCCCTAGAGCCCCAGCATTTT